This entry is about one T cell receptor (beta chain). The antigen remains unidentified. The data are from a study of T cell responses to AZD1222 COVID-19 vaccine. Study-level findings and limits: Vaccination with two AZD1222 doses was followed by a rise in Spike-specific TCR breadth and depth.

The CDR3 covers 14 residues. CDR1 and CDR2 from the germline V gene are MDHEN and SYDVKM. V was clipped by 4 bases and J by 1 base; unmatched bases: 3. Profiling relied on immunoSEQ multiplex PCR, and the TCRdb table lists in-frame clones only, not all of them. The table records around 150,000 clones, 80% to 95% of them present only once. This sample comprised peripheral blood, obtained on day 0 of AZD1222 vaccination. V is TRBV28 and J is TRBJ1-1; TRBD1 matches 7 bases. This clonotype originated in an adult in good health. The CDR3 is CASSWGQTNTEAFF. The CDR3 nucleotides are TGTGCCAGCAGTTGGGGACAGACGAACACTGAAGCTTTCTTT.